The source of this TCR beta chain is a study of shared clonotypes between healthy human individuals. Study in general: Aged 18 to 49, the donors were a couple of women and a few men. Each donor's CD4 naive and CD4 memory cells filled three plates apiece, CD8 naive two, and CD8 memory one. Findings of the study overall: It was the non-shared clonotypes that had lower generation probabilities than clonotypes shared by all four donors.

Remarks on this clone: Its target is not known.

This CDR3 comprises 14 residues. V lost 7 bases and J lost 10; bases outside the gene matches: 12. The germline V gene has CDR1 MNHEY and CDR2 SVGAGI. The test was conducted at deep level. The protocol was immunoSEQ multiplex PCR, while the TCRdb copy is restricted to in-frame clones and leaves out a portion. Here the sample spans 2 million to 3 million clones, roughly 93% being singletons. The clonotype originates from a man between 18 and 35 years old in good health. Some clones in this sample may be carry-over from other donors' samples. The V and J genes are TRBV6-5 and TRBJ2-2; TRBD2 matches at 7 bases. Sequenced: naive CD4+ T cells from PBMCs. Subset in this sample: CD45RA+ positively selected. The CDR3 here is CASKGTHAGVELFF. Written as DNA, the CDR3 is TGTGCCAGCAAGGGGACTCATGCGGGGGTGGAGCTGTTTTTT.